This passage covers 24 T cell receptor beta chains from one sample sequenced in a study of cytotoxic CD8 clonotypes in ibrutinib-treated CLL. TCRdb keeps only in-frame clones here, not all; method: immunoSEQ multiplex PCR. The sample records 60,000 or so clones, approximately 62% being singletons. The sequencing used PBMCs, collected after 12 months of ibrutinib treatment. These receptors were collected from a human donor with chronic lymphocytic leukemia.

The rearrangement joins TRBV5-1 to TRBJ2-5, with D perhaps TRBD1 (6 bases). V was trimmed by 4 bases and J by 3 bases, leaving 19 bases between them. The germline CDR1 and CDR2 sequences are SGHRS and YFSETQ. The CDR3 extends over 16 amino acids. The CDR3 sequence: CASSPSLTGSKETQYF. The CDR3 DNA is TGCGCCAGCAGCCCTAGCCTAACAGGGTCAAAAGAGACCCAGTACTTC.

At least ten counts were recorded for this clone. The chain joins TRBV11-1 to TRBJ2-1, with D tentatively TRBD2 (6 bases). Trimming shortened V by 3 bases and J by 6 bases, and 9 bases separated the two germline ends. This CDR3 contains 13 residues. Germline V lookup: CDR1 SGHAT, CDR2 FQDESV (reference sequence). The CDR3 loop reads CASSLGLPNEQFF. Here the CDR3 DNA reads TGTGCCAGCAGCTTGGGACTCCCCAATGAGCAGTTCTTC. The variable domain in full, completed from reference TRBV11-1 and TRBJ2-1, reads EAEVAQSPRYKITEKSQAVAFWCDPISGHATLYWYRQILGQGPELLVQFQDESVVDDSQLPKDRFSAERLKGVDSTLKIQPAELGDSAMYLCASSLGLPNEQFFGPGTRLTVL.

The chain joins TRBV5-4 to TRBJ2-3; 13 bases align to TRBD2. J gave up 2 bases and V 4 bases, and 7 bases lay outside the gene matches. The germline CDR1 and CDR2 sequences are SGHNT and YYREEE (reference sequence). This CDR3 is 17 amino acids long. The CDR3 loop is CASSPHGTSGVTDTQYF. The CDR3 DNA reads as TGTGCCAGCAGCCCCCACGGGACTAGCGGGGTCACAGATACGCAGTATTTT.

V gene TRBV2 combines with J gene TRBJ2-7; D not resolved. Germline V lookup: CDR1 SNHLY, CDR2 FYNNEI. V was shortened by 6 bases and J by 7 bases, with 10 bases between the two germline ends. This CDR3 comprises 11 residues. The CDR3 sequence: CASSHSTEQYV. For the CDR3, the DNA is TGTGCCAGCAGCCATAGTACAGAGCAGTACGTC.

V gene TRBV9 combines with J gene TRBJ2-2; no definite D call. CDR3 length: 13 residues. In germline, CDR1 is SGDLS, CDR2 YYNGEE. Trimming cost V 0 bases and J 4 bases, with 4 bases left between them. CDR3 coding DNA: TGTGCCAGCAGCGTAGTATTCACCGGGGAGCTGTTTTTT. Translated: CASSVVFTGELFF.

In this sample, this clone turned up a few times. CDR3 bases: TGTGCCAGCAGCACGACACATGAAGCTTTCTTT. Amino acid sequence: CASSTTHEAFF. This chain links TRBV6-5 with TRBJ1-1; D gene unclear. This CDR3 comprises 11 residues. From germline, CDR1 is MNHEY and CDR2 SVGAGI. Trimming removed 6 bases at V and 7 bases at J, with 9 bases between.

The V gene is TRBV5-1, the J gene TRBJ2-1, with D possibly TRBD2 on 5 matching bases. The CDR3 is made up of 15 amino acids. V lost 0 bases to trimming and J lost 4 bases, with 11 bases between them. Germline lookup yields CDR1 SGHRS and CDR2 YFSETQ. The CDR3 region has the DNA TGCGCCAGCAGCTTGGATGGAGGTCGATACAATGAGCAGTTCTTC. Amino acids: CASSLDGGRYNEQFF.

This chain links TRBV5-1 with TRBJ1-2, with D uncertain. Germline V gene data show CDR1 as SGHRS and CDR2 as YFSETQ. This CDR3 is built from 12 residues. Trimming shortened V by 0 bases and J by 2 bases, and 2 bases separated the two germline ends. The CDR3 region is CASSLANYGYTF. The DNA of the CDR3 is TGCGCCAGCAGCTTGGCCAACTATGGCTACACCTTC.

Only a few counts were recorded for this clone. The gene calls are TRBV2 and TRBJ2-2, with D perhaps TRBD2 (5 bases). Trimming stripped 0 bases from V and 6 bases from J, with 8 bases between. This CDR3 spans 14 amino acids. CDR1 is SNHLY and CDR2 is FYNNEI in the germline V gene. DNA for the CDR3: TGTGCCAGCAGTGAAGCTCTAGCCCCCGGGGAGCTGTTTTTT. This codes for CASSEALAPGELFF.

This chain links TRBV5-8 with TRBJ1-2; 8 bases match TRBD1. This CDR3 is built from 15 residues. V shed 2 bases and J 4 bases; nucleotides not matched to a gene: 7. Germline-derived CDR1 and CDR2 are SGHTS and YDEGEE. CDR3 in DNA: TGTGCCAGCAGCTTCCGGCAGGGGGCCTTCTATGGCTACACCTTC. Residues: CASSFRQGAFYGYTF.

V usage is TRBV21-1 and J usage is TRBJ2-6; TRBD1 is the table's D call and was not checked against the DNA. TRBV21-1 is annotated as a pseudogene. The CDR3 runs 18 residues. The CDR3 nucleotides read TGTGCCAGCAGGGGTGAGGGACAGGGGTGGTCTGGGGCCAACGTCCTGACTTTC. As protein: CASRGEGQGWSGANVLTF.

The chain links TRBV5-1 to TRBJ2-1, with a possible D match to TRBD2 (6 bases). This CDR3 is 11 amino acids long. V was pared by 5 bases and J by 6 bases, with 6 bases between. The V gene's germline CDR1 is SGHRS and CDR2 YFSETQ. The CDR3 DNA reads TGCGCCAGCAGGGGGGGCAATGAGCAGTTCTTC. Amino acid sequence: CASRGGNEQFF. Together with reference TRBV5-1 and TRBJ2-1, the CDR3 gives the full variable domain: KAGVTQTPRYLIKTRGQQVTLSCSPISGHRSVSWYQQTPGQGLQFLFEYFSETQRNKGNFPGRFSGRQFSNSRSEMNVSTLELGDSALYLCASRGGNEQFFGPGTRLTVL.

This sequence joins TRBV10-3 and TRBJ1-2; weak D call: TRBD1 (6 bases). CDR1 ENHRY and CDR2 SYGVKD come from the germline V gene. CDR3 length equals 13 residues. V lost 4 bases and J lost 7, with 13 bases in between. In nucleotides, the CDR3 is TGTGCCATCAGTGGCACAGGGTTGGGTGGCTACACCTTC. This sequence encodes CAISGTGLGGYTF.

CDR3 bases: TGTGAGACAGCCCAAGAGACCCAGTACTTC. This gives the protein CETAQETQYF. The chain employs TRBV27 and TRBJ2-5; perhaps TRBD1 as D (5 bases). Germline CDR1 and CDR2: MNHEY and SMNVEV (reference sequence). The CDR3 contains 10 residues.

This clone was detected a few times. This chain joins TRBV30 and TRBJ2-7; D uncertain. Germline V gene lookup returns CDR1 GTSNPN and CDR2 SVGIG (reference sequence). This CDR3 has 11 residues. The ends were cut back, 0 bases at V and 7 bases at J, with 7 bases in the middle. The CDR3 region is CAWSVQWEQYF. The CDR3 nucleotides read TGTGCCTGGAGTGTACAGTGGGAGCAGTACTTC.

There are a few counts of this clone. The CDR3 sequence is CASSPGQGTLGANVLTF. CDR3 bases: TGTGCCAGTAGTCCGGGACAGGGGACGCTCGGGGCCAACGTCCTGACTTTC. V and J are TRBV19 and TRBJ2-6; 10 bases match TRBD1. Germline V CDR1 and CDR2: LNHDA, SQIVND (reference sequence). This CDR3 has 17 residues. The trim removed 5 bases at V and 4 bases at J, leaving 8 bases unmatched.

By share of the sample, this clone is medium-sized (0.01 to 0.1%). The CDR3 DNA reads as TGTGCCAGCAGCCCCCCCGGGGCCTACAATGAGCAGTTCTTC. Protein: CASSPPGAYNEQFF. This sequence joins TRBV11-3 and TRBJ2-1; D is perhaps TRBD2 (5 bases). CDR1 and CDR2 (germline): SGHNT, YENEEA. The CDR3 runs 14 residues. The V gene lost 5 bases and the J gene lost 2 bases, with 10 bases spanning the gap.

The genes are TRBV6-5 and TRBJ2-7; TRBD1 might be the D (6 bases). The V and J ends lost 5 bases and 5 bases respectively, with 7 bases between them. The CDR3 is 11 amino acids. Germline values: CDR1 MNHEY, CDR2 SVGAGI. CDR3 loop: CASSTGNEQYV. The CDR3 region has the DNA TGTGCCAGCAGTACAGGGAACGAGCAGTACGTC.

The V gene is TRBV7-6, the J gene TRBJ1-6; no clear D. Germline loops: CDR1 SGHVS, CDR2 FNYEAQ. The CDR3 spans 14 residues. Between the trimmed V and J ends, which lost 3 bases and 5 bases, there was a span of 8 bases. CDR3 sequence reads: CASSLLADNSPLHF. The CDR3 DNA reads TGTGCCAGCAGCTTGTTGGCAGATAATTCACCCCTCCACTTT. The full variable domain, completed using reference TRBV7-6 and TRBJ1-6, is GAGVSQSPRYKVTKRGQDVALRCDPISGHVSLYWYRQALGQGPEFLTYFNYEAQQDKSGLPNDRFSAERPEGSISTLTIQRTEQRDSAMYRCASSLLADNSPLHFGNGTRLTVT.

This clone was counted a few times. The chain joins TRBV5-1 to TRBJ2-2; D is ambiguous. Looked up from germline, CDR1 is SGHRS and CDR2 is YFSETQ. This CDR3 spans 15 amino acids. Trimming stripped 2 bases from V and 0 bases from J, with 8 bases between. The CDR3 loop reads CASSFVAPNTGELFF. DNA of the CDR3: TGCGCCAGCAGCTTTGTGGCCCCGAACACCGGGGAGCTGTTTTTT. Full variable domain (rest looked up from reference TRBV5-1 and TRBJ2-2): KAGVTQTPRYLIKTRGQQVTLSCSPISGHRSVSWYQQTPGQGLQFLFEYFSETQRNKGNFPGRFSGRQFSNSRSEMNVSTLELGDSALYLCASSFVAPNTGELFFGEGSRLTVL.

CDR3 sequence reads: CASRDSLTYEQYF. The CDR3 DNA follows: TGTGCCAGCCGGGACAGTCTTACCTACGAGCAGTACTTC. The genes are TRBV6-6 and TRBJ2-7, with TRBD1 matching over 7 bases. CDR1 is MNHNY and CDR2 is SVGAGI in the germline V gene (reference sequence). CDR3 length equals 13 residues. V trimming: 8 bases; J trimming: 2 bases; junction bases outside the gene matches: 6.

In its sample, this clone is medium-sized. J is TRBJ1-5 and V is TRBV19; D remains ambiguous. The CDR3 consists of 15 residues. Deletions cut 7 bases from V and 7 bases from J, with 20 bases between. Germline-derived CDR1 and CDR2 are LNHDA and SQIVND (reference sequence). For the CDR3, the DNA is TGTGCCAGTACGGCGACATCCTTTACGGGCCAGCCCCAGCATTTT. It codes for CASTATSFTGQPQHF.

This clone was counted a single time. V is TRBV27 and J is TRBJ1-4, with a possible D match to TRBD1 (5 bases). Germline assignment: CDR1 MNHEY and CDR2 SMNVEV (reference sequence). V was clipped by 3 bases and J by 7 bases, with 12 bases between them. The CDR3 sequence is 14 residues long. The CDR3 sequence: CASSFRALGEKLFF. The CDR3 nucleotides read TGTGCCAGCAGTTTCAGGGCCCTGGGTGAAAAACTGTTTTTT.

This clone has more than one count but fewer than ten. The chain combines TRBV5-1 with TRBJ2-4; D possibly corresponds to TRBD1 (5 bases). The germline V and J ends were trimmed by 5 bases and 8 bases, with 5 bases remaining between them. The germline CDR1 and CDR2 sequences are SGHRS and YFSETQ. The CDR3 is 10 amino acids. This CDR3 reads CASRGDIQYF. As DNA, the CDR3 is TGCGCCAGCAGAGGGGACATTCAGTACTTC.